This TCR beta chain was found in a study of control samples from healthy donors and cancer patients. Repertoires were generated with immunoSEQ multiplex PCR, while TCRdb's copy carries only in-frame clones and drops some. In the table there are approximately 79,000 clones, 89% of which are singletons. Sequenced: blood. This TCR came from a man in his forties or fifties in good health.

The CDR3 coding sequence is TGTGCCAGCAGCTTGGGGGTGGGAATCTCTGGGGCCAACGTCCTGACTTTC. Translation gives CASSLGVGISGANVLTF. J is TRBJ2-6 and V is TRBV5-5; D ambiguous. Germline assignment: CDR1 SGHKS and CDR2 YYEKEE (reference sequence). V lost 0 bases to trimming and J lost 0 bases, with 10 bases between them. The CDR3 sequence is 17 residues long. Full variable domain (outside the CDR3, taken from reference TRBV5-5 and TRBJ2-6): DAGVTQSPTHLIKTRGQQVTLRCSPISGHKSVSWYQQVLGQGPQFIFQYYEKEERGRGNFPDRFSARQFPNYSSELNVNALLLGDSALYLCASSLGVGISGANVLTFGAGSRLTVL.